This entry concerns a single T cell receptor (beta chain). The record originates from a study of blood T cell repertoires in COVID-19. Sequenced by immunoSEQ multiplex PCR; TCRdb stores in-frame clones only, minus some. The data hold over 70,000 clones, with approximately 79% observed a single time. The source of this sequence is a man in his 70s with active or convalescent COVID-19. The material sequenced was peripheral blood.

CDR3 sequence: CASSPGSLALSTDTQYF. CDR3 DNA sequence: TGCGCCAGCAGCCCAGGGTCTCTCGCGTTAAGCACAGATACGCAGTATTTT. The genes are TRBV5-1 and TRBJ2-3, with a tentative D call TRBD1 (5 bases). The CDR3 loop spans 17 amino acids. Germline values: CDR1 SGHRS, CDR2 YFSETQ. V was pared by 4 bases and J by 0 bases, with 18 bases between.